This entry lists 19 T cell receptor beta chains sequenced from one sample in a study of cytomegalovirus exposure and HLA in healthy donors. PCR primers comprised 60 Vbeta and 13 Jbeta primers. The repertoire was sequenced with immunoSEQ multiplex PCR; TCRdb's copy has only in-frame clones and lacks some. This table has hundreds of thousands of clones, 77% appearing once. Sequencing was performed on PBMCs. Receptors were obtained from an older woman in good health and CMV-seropositive.

The chain recombines TRBV6-5 with TRBJ2-5; 9 bases are shared with TRBD1. This CDR3 comprises 15 residues. V lost 0 bases, J lost 11 bases, and 10 bases stayed unmatched. The germline V gene has CDR1 MNHEY and CDR2 SVGAGI. The CDR3 coding sequence is TGTGCCAGCAGTTACTCCGGGACAGGGAATAGGGAGCAGTACTTC. Its protein is CASSYSGTGNREQYF.

Notes on this clone: The junction and the germline gene differ at one end; a read error may be behind it. The CDR3 bases are TGTGCCAACAGTTACCCGACAGACTATGGCTACACCTTC. Translated: CANSYPTDYGYTF. The chain couples TRBV6-6 to TRBJ1-2; the D gene is possibly TRBD1 (5 bases). Germline lookup yields CDR1 MNHNY and CDR2 SVGAGI (reference sequence). CDR3 length: 13 residues.

The chain has TRBV7-2 and TRBJ2-3, with 9 bases matching TRBD1. Germline V lookup: CDR1 SGHTA, CDR2 FQGNSA. Unmatched junction bases numbered 5, after V lost 4 bases and J lost 0 bases. The CDR3 is 16 residues long. The CDR3 region has the DNA TGTGCCAGCAGCTCGGGACAGGGCCTGAGCACAGATACGCAGTATTTT. This encodes CASSSGQGLSTDTQYF.

About this clone: A junction boundary mismatches the germline segment, possibly from a read error. The rearrangement uses TRBV4-2 and TRBJ2-5; 9 nucleotides agree with TRBD1. The germline V gene has CDR1 LGHNA and CDR2 YNFKEQ. The CDR3 covers 14 residues. CDR3 loop: CASSHGTGKDTQYF. The CDR3 DNA is TGTGCCAGCAGCCACGGGACAGGGAAAGACACCCAGTACTTC.

CDR3 protein: CASRREMGYGYTF. CDR3 nucleotides: TGTGCCAGCAGGAGGGAGATGGGCTATGGCTACACCTTC. V usage is TRBV6-5 and J usage is TRBJ1-2; no reliable D call. From germline, CDR1 is MNHEY and CDR2 SVGAGI. Trimming cost V 6 bases and J 4 bases, with 12 bases left between them. This CDR3 has 13 residues.

This chain uses TRBV4-2 with TRBJ2-3, with 9 nucleotides matching TRBD2. CDR1 is LGHNA and CDR2 is YNFKEQ in the germline V gene. J was trimmed by 4 bases and V by 0 bases; bases with no gene match: 5. This CDR3 contains 16 residues. This CDR3 is CASSQEGSGGSDTQYF. The CDR3 DNA is TGTGCCAGCAGCCAAGAGGGTAGCGGGGGATCAGATACGCAGTATTTT.

The rearrangement uses TRBV30 and TRBJ2-5, with D hard to call. Trimming stripped 4 bases from V and 3 bases from J, with 6 bases between. Germline V CDR1 and CDR2: GTSNPN, SVGIG (reference sequence). The length of the CDR3 is 11 residues. The CDR3 nucleotides are TGTGCCTGGATCGCGGAAGAGACCCAGTACTTC. It encodes CAWIAEETQYF.

Written as DNA, the CDR3 is TGTGCCAGCAGTTACTCTCTGCGTCTAGCTTTCTTT. It codes for CASSYSLRLAFF. V usage is TRBV6-6 and J usage is TRBJ1-1; the D is unclear. Looked up from germline, CDR1 is MNHNY and CDR2 is SVGAGI (reference sequence). Trimming left V 0 bases short and J 10 bases short, with 9 bases between. The CDR3 spans 12 residues.

The chain has TRBV5-1 and TRBJ1-1; 7 positions agree with TRBD1. Germline CDR1 is SGHRS and CDR2 is YFSETQ. There are 15 residues in the CDR3. Losses at the gene ends were 0 bases for V and 4 bases for J; bases not matched to a gene: 6. The CDR3, as DNA: TGCGCCAGCAGCTTGGGAGGGGGCGCAGGCACTGAAGCTTTCTTT. Amino acid sequence: CASSLGGGAGTEAFF.

The rearrangement joins TRBV19 to TRBJ2-5; D ambiguous. Near its end, the DNA agrees better with TRBJ2-7, so the J call may be wrong. Looked up from germline, CDR1 is LNHDA and CDR2 is SQIVND (reference sequence). This CDR3 comprises 14 residues. CDR3 amino acids: CASSISNSAHEQYF. In nucleotides, the CDR3 is TGTGCCAGTAGTATAAGTAACAGTGCCCACGAGCAGTACTTC.

The chain is built from TRBV19 and TRBJ1-4; 7 bases map to TRBD1. Germline CDR1 LNHDA, CDR2 SQIVND (reference sequence). The CDR3 runs 15 residues. The trim removed 4 bases at V and 8 bases at J, leaving 10 bases unmatched. CDR3 amino acids: CASSTIRGLGEKLFF. DNA of the CDR3: TGTGCCAGTAGTACAATAAGGGGGCTGGGGGAAAAACTGTTTTTT.

This sequence joins TRBV15 and TRBJ2-2; 8 bases agree with TRBD2. This CDR3 has 18 amino acids. Germline values: CDR1 LNHNV, CDR2 YYDKDF (reference sequence). V shed 1 base, J shed 4 bases, and the junction held 11 bases outside the gene matches. The CDR3 sequence is CATSRGSSGGQTTGELFF. The CDR3 nucleotides are TGTGCCACCAGCAGAGGATCGTCGGGAGGGCAGACCACCGGGGAGCTGTTTTTT.

The chain joins TRBV7-2 to TRBJ1-2, with D perhaps matching TRBD1 (6 bases). Trimming removed 5 bases at V and 2 bases at J, with 9 bases between. CDR1 is SGHTA and CDR2 is FQGNSA in the germline V gene. The CDR3 has 13 residues. DNA for the CDR3: TGTGCCAGCAGCCAAACAGGGAACTATGGCTACACCTTC. Translation: CASSQTGNYGYTF.

Comments on this clone: This sample includes further DNA sequences coding for the same CDR3. The chain links TRBV10-3 to TRBJ2-3; 8 bases match TRBD2. With 2 bases clipped from V and 3 bases from J, the junction kept 1 base outside the gene matches. The CDR3 length is 14 residues. Germline V gives CDR1 ENHRY, CDR2 SYGVKD. The CDR3 reads CAISEREGTDTQYF. The CDR3, as DNA: TGTGCCATCAGTGAGCGGGAGGGGACAGATACGCAGTATTTT.

About this clone: An end of the junction does not agree with germline; a read error may underlie this. V is TRBV5-1 and J is TRBJ1-1, with D hard to call. CDR1 and CDR2 (germline): SGHRS, YFSETQ. This CDR3 comprises 13 residues. CDR3 coding DNA: TGCGCCAGCCGCTTTGCGTCCGGCACTGAAGCTTTCTTT. Its translation is CASRFASGTEAFF.

This clone was observed once. V is TRBV11-3 and J is TRBJ2-7; 8 positions match TRBD1. Trimming at V came to 5 bases and at J to 4 bases, leaving 4 bases not matched to a gene. Germline values: CDR1 SGHNT, CDR2 YENEEA. This CDR3 comprises 13 residues. CDR3 sequence (DNA): TGTGCCAGCAGCACCAGGACAGGGTACGAGCAGTACTTC. Encoded protein: CASSTRTGYEQYF.

This chain connects TRBV28 to TRBJ2-1; D perhaps matches TRBD1 (6 bases). Trimming took 6 bases from V and 0 from J, leaving 9 bases between them. CDR3 size: 14 residues. The germline CDR1 and CDR2 sequences are MDHEN and SYDVKM. The CDR3 here is CASSRGSSYNEQFF. Here the CDR3 DNA reads TGTGCCAGCAGCAGGGGAAGCTCCTACAATGAGCAGTTCTTC.

This clone appeared a few times. This chain joins TRBV2 and TRBJ1-1; no firm D call. This CDR3 has 13 residues. The V end was cut by 8 bases, the J end by 4 bases, with 14 bases between. Germline assignment: CDR1 SNHLY and CDR2 FYNNEI. CDR3 region: CASRGNGVTEAFF. The CDR3 DNA reads TGTGCCAGCCGAGGGAATGGAGTCACTGAAGCTTTCTTT. Combining the CDR3 with reference TRBV2 and TRBJ1-1 gives the whole variable domain EPEVTQTPSHQVTQMGQEVILRCVPISNHLYFYWYRQILGQKVEFLVSFYNNEISEKSEIFDDQFSVERPDGSNFTLKIRSTKLEDSAMYFCASRGNGVTEAFFGQGTRLTVV.

This clone has a single count. The chain has TRBV15 and TRBJ2-5; 7 bases are a match to TRBD1. V lost 3 bases to trimming and J lost 1 base; unmatched junction nucleotides: 2. The CDR3 runs 14 residues. Germline CDR1 reads LNHNV; CDR2 reads YYDKDF (reference sequence). This chain's CDR3 is CATSRDRTQETQYF. CDR3 sequence (DNA): TGTGCCACCAGCAGGGACAGGACCCAAGAGACCCAGTACTTC.